One sample yielded the 25 T cell receptor beta chains listed below, sequenced in a study of OX40 agonist ivuxolimab in advanced cancers. Some clones are missing from TCRdb's copy, which holds only in-frame ones; the method was immunoSEQ multiplex PCR. Of some 22,000 clones in the sample, approximately 89% were seen once. The specimen was CD4+ or CD8+ T cells sorted from blood, collected in a trial of the OX40 agonist ivuxolimab. The receptors derive from an adult with an advanced solid tumor such as melanoma, head and neck, liver or kidney cancer.

This clone was detected only once. This chain links TRBV2 with TRBJ1-5; 7 nucleotides line up with TRBD1. With 4 bases clipped from V and 4 bases from J, the junction kept 7 bases outside the gene matches. The CDR3 is 15 amino acids. Germline lookup yields CDR1 SNHLY and CDR2 FYNNEI. CDR3: CASSGLAGGNQPQHF. The CDR3 nucleotides are TGTGCCAGCAGTGGGTTGGCAGGGGGTAATCAGCCCCAGCATTTT.

V usage is TRBV14 and J usage is TRBJ1-2; D gene ambiguous. Germline lookup yields CDR1 SGHDN and CDR2 FVKESK. The CDR3 is made up of 12 amino acids. Trimming shortened V by 8 bases and J by 4 bases, and 11 bases separated the two germline ends. The CDR3 nucleotides are TGTGCCAGCGCCGCAGGAGGCTATGGCTACACCTTC. Translating gives CASAAGGYGYTF.

The chain links TRBV29-1 to TRBJ2-3, with no clear D. V lost 4 bases, J lost 0 bases, and 20 bases lay in between. There are 17 residues in the CDR3. Germline V lookup: CDR1 SQVTM, CDR2 ANQGSEA. CDR3 sequence: CSVVVRENRLSTDTQYF. CDR3 coding DNA: TGCAGCGTTGTAGTGCGAGAGAACCGTCTTAGCACAGATACGCAGTATTTT.

The genes are TRBV19 and TRBJ2-1, with D possibly TRBD1 on 5 matching bases. CDR1 LNHDA and CDR2 SQIVND come from the germline V gene (reference sequence). V was trimmed by 7 bases and J by 6 bases, leaving 19 bases between them. The CDR3 sequence is 15 residues long. The CDR3 loop is CASIPDRRMGNEQFF. The CDR3, as DNA: TGTGCCAGTATCCCCGACAGAAGAATGGGCAATGAGCAGTTCTTC. The full variable domain, its missing parts supplied by reference TRBV19 and TRBJ2-1, is DGGITQSPKYLFRKEGQNVTLSCEQNLNHDAMYWYRQDPGQGLRLIYYSQIVNDFQKGDIAEGYSVSREKKESFPLTVTSAQKNPTAFYLCASIPDRRMGNEQFFGPGTRLTVL.

The genes are TRBV19 and TRBJ1-5; no definite D call. The ends were cut back, 5 bases at V and 0 bases at J, with 11 bases in the middle. CDR1 is LNHDA and CDR2 is SQIVND in the germline V gene (reference sequence). The CDR3 totals 15 residues. CDR3 region: CASSPQAYSNQPQHF. CDR3 sequence (DNA): TGTGCCAGTAGTCCCCAGGCCTATAGCAATCAGCCCCAGCATTTT.

With respect to this clone: Other DNA sequences in the sample encode the same CDR3. V gene TRBV30 combines with J gene TRBJ2-7, with 7 bases fitting TRBD1. The CDR3 consists of 14 residues. CDR1 and CDR2 (germline): GTSNPN, SVGIG (reference sequence). Unmatched junction bases numbered 4, after V lost 2 bases and J lost 0 bases. Here the CDR3 DNA reads TGTGCCTGGAGTACTTGGGACAGCTCCTACGAGCAGTACTTC. Amino acids: CAWSTWDSSYEQYF.

Concerning this clone itself: This specimen includes other DNA sequences encoding the same CDR3. The chain couples TRBV5-6 to TRBJ1-4, with D perhaps TRBD1 (5 bases). The CDR3 has 17 amino acids. Germline loops: CDR1 SGHDT, CDR2 YYEEEE. The ends were cut back, 1 base at V and 8 bases at J, with 21 bases in the middle. CDR3: CASSLYPGSKTGEKLFF. CDR3 bases: TGTGCCAGCAGCTTGTACCCAGGGAGCAAGACGGGCGAAAAACTGTTTTTT.

The rearrangement uses TRBV5-5 and TRBJ1-3; the D gene is possibly TRBD1 (5 bases). V gave up 7 bases and J gave up 0 bases, with 20 bases separating them. The CDR3 sequence is 17 residues long. Germline V lookup: CDR1 SGHKS, CDR2 YYEKEE (reference sequence). Here the CDR3 DNA reads TGTGCCAGCGCGCGTGGGGGTAACTCAGTCTCTGGAAACACCATATATTTT. It encodes CASARGGNSVSGNTIYF. The full variable domain, rest sourced from reference TRBV5-5 and TRBJ1-3, is DAGVTQSPTHLIKTRGQQVTLRCSPISGHKSVSWYQQVLGQGPQFIFQYYEKEERGRGNFPDRFSARQFPNYSSELNVNALLLGDSALYLCASARGGNSVSGNTIYFGEGSWLTVV.

The chain links TRBV7-2 to TRBJ2-1; 11 nucleotides agree with TRBD2. The germline gives CDR1 SGHTA, CDR2 FQGNSA. V trimming: 5 bases; J trimming: 5 bases; junction bases outside the gene matches: 5. This CDR3 has 15 residues. The DNA of the CDR3 is TGTGCCAGCAGCCCGACTAGCGGGGCAAACAATGAGCAGTTCTTC. Translated: CASSPTSGANNEQFF.

The V call is TRBV9, the J call TRBJ2-1; D remains unclear. The length of the CDR3 is 15 residues. The germline V gene encodes CDR1 SGDLS and CDR2 YYNGEE. V gave up 4 bases and J gave up 0 bases, with 11 bases separating them. This chain's CDR3 is CASSPSASSYNEQFF. For the CDR3, the DNA is TGTGCCAGCAGCCCCAGCGCCAGCTCCTACAATGAGCAGTTCTTC.

The chain couples TRBV27 to TRBJ1-2; a weak D match, TRBD1 (5 bases). CDR3 length equals 13 residues. CDR1 and CDR2 from the germline V gene are MNHEY and SMNVEV (reference sequence). The ends were cut back, 3 bases at V and 4 bases at J, with 9 bases in the middle. The CDR3 DNA is TGTGCCAGCAGTTTCCAGGGTGGCTATGGCTACACCTTC. This codes for CASSFQGGYGYTF.

The chain combines TRBV7-8 with TRBJ2-3; 7 positions agree with TRBD1. CDR1 is SGHVS, CDR2 FQNEAQ, per germline. Trimming at V came to 2 bases and at J to 6 bases, leaving 17 bases not matched to a gene. The CDR3 is made up of 18 amino acids. CDR3 loop: CASSLYRTTGFMTDTQYF. For the CDR3, the DNA is TGTGCCAGCAGCTTATACCGTACGACAGGGTTCATGACGGATACGCAGTATTTT.

This sequence joins TRBV27 and TRBJ2-5; the D gene is possibly TRBD1 (6 bases). The V gene's germline CDR1 is MNHEY and CDR2 SMNVEV (reference sequence). V lost 4 bases and J lost 0, with 12 bases in between. The length of the CDR3 is 15 residues. This CDR3 reads CASSSQGTYQETQYF. In DNA, the CDR3 is TGTGCCAGCAGTTCTCAGGGGACGTACCAAGAGACCCAGTACTTC.

The chain joins TRBV5-1 to TRBJ1-1, with D hard to call. The V end was cut by 1 base, the J end by 1 base, with 5 bases between. CDR1 SGHRS and CDR2 YFSETQ come from the germline V gene. The length of the CDR3 is 13 residues. The CDR3 region is CASSLTPNTEAFF. The CDR3 DNA sequence: TGCGCCAGCAGCTTGACCCCGAACACTGAAGCTTTCTTT.

The chain joins TRBV7-9 to TRBJ2-7; TRBD1 aligns across 7 bases. Germline-derived CDR1 and CDR2 are SEHNR and FQNEAQ (reference sequence). The CDR3 extends over 14 amino acids. Trimming cost V 5 bases and J 2 bases; bases outside gene matches: 6. DNA of the CDR3: TGTGCCAGCAGCCACCGGGACAGACCCTACGAGCAGTACTTC. It specifies CASSHRDRPYEQYF.

The chain joins TRBV9 to TRBJ1-1, with a tentative D call TRBD1 (6 bases). The CDR3 is made up of 14 amino acids. The germline V gene has CDR1 SGDLS and CDR2 YYNGEE. V was cut by 3 bases and J by 5 bases, with 14 bases left in between. This CDR3 is CASSATGLGTEAFF. CDR3 DNA: TGTGCCAGCAGCGCGACAGGTCTGGGAACTGAAGCTTTCTTT.

This chain links TRBV6-6 with TRBJ1-2; possibly TRBD1 for D (6 bases). CDR3 length: 14 residues. In germline, CDR1 is MNHNY, CDR2 SVGAGI (reference sequence). Between the trimmed V and J ends, which lost 7 bases and 1 base, there was a span of 13 bases. The CDR3 sequence: CASIEGEFNYGYTF. For the CDR3, the DNA is TGTGCCAGCATTGAGGGGGAGTTTAACTATGGCTACACCTTC.

The chain combines TRBV4-2 with TRBJ1-1; no firm D call. The length of the CDR3 is 13 residues. The germline CDR1 and CDR2 sequences are LGHNA and YNFKEQ. Trimming cost V 4 bases and J 5 bases, with 11 bases left between them. CDR3 coding DNA: TGTGCCAGCAGCCTACCGGGGTGGACTGAAGCTTTCTTT. It is translated as CASSLPGWTEAFF.

The rearrangement links TRBV19 to TRBJ1-1; 8 bases match TRBD1. The CDR3 runs to 14 residues. J gave up 3 bases and V 5 bases, and 5 bases lay outside the gene matches. Germline CDR1 is LNHDA and CDR2 is SQIVND (reference sequence). CDR3 residues: CASSRTGRDTEAFF. The CDR3 DNA is TGTGCCAGTAGTCGGACAGGGCGGGACACTGAAGCTTTCTTT.

The V call is TRBV29-1, the J call TRBJ2-7, with D possibly being TRBD1 (6 bases). Trimming shortened V by 4 bases and J by 0 bases, and 16 bases separated the two germline ends. The V gene's germline CDR1 is SQVTM and CDR2 ANQGSEA. This CDR3 has 15 residues. CDR3 residues: CSVVLGTRSSYEQYF. In DNA, the CDR3 is TGCAGCGTTGTTCTCGGGACACGCAGCTCCTACGAGCAGTACTTC.

The chain carries TRBV6-6 and TRBJ2-7, with D perhaps TRBD1 or TRBD2 (6 bases each). The germline V gene has CDR1 MNHNY and CDR2 SVGAGI (reference sequence). The CDR3 contains 13 residues. The V end lost 10 bases, the J end lost 3 bases, and 16 bases lay between the germline ends. This CDR3 is CATSPGDFYEQYF. CDR3 nucleotides: TGTGCCACCTCGCCAGGGGACTTCTACGAGCAGTACTTC.

The V gene is TRBV6-6, the J gene TRBJ1-5, with D uncertain. Trimming removed 8 bases from V and 0 bases from J, with 11 bases in between. CDR3 length: 14 amino acids. Germline CDR1 is MNHNY and CDR2 is SVGAGI (reference sequence). CDR3: CASLSGDSNQPQHF. The DNA for the CDR3 is TGTGCCAGCCTTTCTGGGGATAGCAATCAGCCCCAGCATTTT.

This clone was picked up one time. The chain carries TRBV19 and TRBJ2-7; TRBD1 agrees at 10 bases. V shed 5 bases and J 4 bases; nucleotides not matched to a gene: 8. From germline, CDR1 is LNHDA and CDR2 SQIVND (reference sequence). This CDR3 spans 15 amino acids. The CDR3 DNA reads TGTGCCAGTAGTTCCGGGACAGGGGCGAGGTACGAGCAGTACTTC. Its protein product is CASSSGTGARYEQYF.

The chain links TRBV30 to TRBJ1-2; no clear D. CDR1 and CDR2 (germline): GTSNPN, SVGIG (reference sequence). CDR3 length: 12 amino acids. Trimming cost V 8 bases and J 8 bases, with 18 bases left between them. The CDR3 spells CAGLILSGGYTF. The DNA for the CDR3 is TGTGCCGGGTTAATTCTCTCCGGGGGCTACACCTTC.

In nucleotides, the CDR3 is TGTGCCAGCAGTGAAGGGGCCGGGACCTCCTCCTACGAGCAGTACTTC. Translated, it gives CASSEGAGTSSYEQYF. The chain carries TRBV6-1 and TRBJ2-7, with D perhaps TRBD1 or TRBD2 (5 bases each). This CDR3 region has 16 residues. Germline CDR1 is MNHNS and CDR2 is SASEGT. V lost 1 base, J lost 0 bases, and 13 bases lay in between.